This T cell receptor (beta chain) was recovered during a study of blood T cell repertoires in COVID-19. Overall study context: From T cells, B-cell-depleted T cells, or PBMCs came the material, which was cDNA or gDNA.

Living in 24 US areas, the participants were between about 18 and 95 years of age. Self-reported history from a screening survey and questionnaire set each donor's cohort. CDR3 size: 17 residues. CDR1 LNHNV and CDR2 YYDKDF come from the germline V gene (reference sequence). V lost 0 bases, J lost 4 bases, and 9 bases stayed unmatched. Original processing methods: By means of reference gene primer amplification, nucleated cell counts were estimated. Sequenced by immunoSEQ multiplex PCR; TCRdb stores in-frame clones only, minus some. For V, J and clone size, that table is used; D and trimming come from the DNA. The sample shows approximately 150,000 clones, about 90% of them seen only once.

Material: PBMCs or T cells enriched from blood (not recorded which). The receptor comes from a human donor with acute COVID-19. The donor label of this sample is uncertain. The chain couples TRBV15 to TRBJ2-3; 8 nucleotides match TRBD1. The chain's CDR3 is CATSREPIIQGADTQYF. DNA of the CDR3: TGTGCCACCAGCAGAGAGCCGATAATACAGGGGGCAGATACGCAGTATTTT.